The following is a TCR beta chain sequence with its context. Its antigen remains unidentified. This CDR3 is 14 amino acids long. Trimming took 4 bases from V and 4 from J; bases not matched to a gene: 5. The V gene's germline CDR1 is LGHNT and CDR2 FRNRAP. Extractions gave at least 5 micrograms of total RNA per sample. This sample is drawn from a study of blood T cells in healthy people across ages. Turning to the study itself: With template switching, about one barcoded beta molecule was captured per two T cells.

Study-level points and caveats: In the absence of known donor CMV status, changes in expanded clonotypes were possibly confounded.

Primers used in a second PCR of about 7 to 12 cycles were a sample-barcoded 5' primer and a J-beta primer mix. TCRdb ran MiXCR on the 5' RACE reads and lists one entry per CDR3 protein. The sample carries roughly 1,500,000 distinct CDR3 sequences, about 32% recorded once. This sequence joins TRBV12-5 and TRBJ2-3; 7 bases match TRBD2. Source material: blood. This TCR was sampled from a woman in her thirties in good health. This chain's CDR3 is CASGWGLNSDTQYF. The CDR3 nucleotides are TGTGCTAGTGGTTGGGGACTAAACTCAGATACGCAGTATTTT.